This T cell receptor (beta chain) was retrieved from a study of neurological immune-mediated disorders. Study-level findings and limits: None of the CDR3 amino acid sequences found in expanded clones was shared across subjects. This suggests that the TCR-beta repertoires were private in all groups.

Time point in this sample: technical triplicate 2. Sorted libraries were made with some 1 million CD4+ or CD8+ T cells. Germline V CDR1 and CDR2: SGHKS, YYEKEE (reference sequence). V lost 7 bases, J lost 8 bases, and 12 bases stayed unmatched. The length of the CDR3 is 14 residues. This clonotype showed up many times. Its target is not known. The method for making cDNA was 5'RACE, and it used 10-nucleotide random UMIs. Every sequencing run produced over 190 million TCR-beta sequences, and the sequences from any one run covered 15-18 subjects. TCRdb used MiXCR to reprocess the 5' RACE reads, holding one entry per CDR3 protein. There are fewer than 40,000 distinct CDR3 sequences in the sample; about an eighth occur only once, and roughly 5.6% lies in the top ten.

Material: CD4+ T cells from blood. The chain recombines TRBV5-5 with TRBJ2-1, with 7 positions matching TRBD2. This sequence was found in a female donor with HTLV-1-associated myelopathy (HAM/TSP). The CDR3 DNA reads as TGTGCCAGCCTTATTCGGTTGGGAGGGCATGAGCAGTTCTTC. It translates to CASLIRLGGHEQFF.